This TCR beta chain was identified during a study of blood T cell repertoires in COVID-19. Across the study: PBMCs, B-cell-depleted T cells, or T cells provided the cDNA or gDNA that made up the material.

Germline V CDR1 and CDR2: SGHDT, YYEEEE. The CDR3 is made up of 14 amino acids. Trimming removed 4 bases from V and 4 bases from J; junction bases left unmatched: 4. In the authors' methods: Researchers report that nucleated cell counts were estimated from reference gene primer amplification. Using immunoSEQ multiplex PCR, the repertoire was profiled, and TCRdb retains in-frame clones only, with some absent. The V and J calls and clone size are taken from that table; D and trimming were inferred from the DNA. This sample has under 150,000 clones; 70% to 90% occur once, and the top ten carry 7.5% to 9.5%.

The V and J genes are TRBV5-6 and TRBJ2-5, with 10 bases aligning to TRBD1. The source of this sequence is a woman in her 70s who had recovered from COVID-19. Sequenced: peripheral blood. The DNA for the CDR3 is TGTGCCAGCAGCCCCCGGACAGGGGGAGAGACCCAGTACTTC. It yields the protein CASSPRTGGETQYF.